Shown below are 14 T cell receptor beta chains from a single sample sequenced in a study of shared clonotypes between healthy human individuals. Measured with immunoSEQ multiplex PCR; TCRdb has only the in-frame clones, and not every one. Here the sample spans more than 2,000,000 clones, about 92% being singletons. Material for sequencing was naive CD4+ T cells from PBMCs. Subset defined: CD45RA+ positively selected. The receptors were gathered from a man between 18 and 35 years old in good health. Some clones in this sample may be carry-over from other donors' samples.

This clone came up once. The chain joins TRBV11-2 to TRBJ2-4; D is uncertain. The CDR3 runs to 18 residues. Trimming removed 4 bases from V and 0 bases from J, with 19 bases in between. CDR1 and CDR2 from the germline V gene are SGHAT and FQNNGV. CDR3 residues: CASSSRISGNIAKNIQYF. For the CDR3, the DNA is TGTGCCAGCAGCTCGCGTATATCCGGCAACATAGCCAAAAACATTCAGTACTTC.

This chain connects TRBV29-1 to TRBJ2-7, with D unclear. CDR1 is SQVTM, CDR2 ANQGSEA, per germline. This CDR3 contains 13 residues. V was pared by 4 bases and J by 0 bases, with 10 bases between. Here the CDR3 reads CSVARLFSYEQYF. In nucleotides, the CDR3 is TGCAGCGTTGCCCGACTGTTCTCCTACGAGCAGTACTTC.

The chain carries TRBV7-2 and TRBJ2-2; TRBD1 matches 8 bases. J was trimmed by 0 bases and V by 5 bases; bases with no gene match: 2. Germline CDR1 and CDR2: SGHTA and FQGNSA. The CDR3 contains 15 residues. CDR3 sequence reads: CASSPGQANTGELFF. As DNA, the CDR3 is TGTGCCAGCAGCCCGGGACAGGCGAACACCGGGGAGCTGTTTTTT.

The chain's CDR3 is CASRPWTALNTEAFF. CDR3 bases: TGTGCCAGTAGACCATGGACAGCCTTGAACACTGAAGCTTTCTTT. V gene TRBV19 combines with J gene TRBJ1-1, with D possibly matching TRBD1 (6 bases). CDR1 LNHDA and CDR2 SQIVND come from the germline V gene (reference sequence). The CDR3 spans 15 residues. Trimming removed 6 bases at V and 0 bases at J, with 14 bases between. Together with reference TRBV19 and TRBJ1-1, the CDR3 gives the full variable domain: DGGITQSPKYLFRKEGQNVTLSCEQNLNHDAMYWYRQDPGQGLRLIYYSQIVNDFQKGDIAEGYSVSREKKESFPLTVTSAQKNPTAFYLCASRPWTALNTEAFFGQGTRLTVV.

In this sample, this clone turned up once. The chain is built from TRBV5-1 and TRBJ2-1, with 8 bases matching TRBD2. V gave up 4 bases and J gave up 2 bases; unmatched junction bases: 8. Germline CDR1 and CDR2: SGHRS and YFSETQ. This CDR3 region has 16 residues. CDR3: CASSRELAVPYNEQFF. The CDR3 DNA sequence: TGCGCCAGCAGCCGGGAACTAGCGGTACCCTACAATGAGCAGTTCTTC.

The rearrangement links TRBV11-1 to TRBJ2-5; 10 nucleotides line up with TRBD1. V trimming: 5 bases; J trimming: 3 bases; junction bases outside the gene matches: 3. CDR3 length equals 14 residues. Germline lookup yields CDR1 SGHAT and CDR2 FQDESV (reference sequence). The CDR3 loop is CASSQDRGEETQYF. The CDR3 DNA follows: TGTGCCAGCAGCCAGGACAGGGGGGAAGAGACCCAGTACTTC.

The J gene is TRBJ1-5, the V gene TRBV6-1; D might be TRBD1 (5 bases). This CDR3 comprises 13 residues. V was shortened by 4 bases and J by 5 bases, with 9 bases between the two germline ends. CDR1 and CDR2 from the germline V gene are MNHNS and SASEGT. CDR3 nucleotide sequence: TGTGCCAGCAGTGCTACCAGGGATCAGCCCCAGCATTTT. It translates to CASSATRDQPQHF.

This rearrangement joins TRBV30 to TRBJ2-1, with 13 nucleotides matching TRBD2. Germline lookup yields CDR1 GTSNPN and CDR2 SVGIG (reference sequence). The CDR3 consists of 14 residues. Germline trimming cut 7 bases from V and 8 bases from J; bases unmatched to any gene: 8. The DNA for the CDR3 is TGTGCCTTCCTAACTAGCGGGAGGGAGTATGAGCAGTTCTTC. Protein sequence: CAFLTSGREYEQFF. The whole variable domain, filled in from reference TRBV30 and TRBJ2-1, reads SQTIHQWPATLVQPVGSPLSLECTVEGTSNPNLYWYRQAAGRGLQLLFYSVGIGQISSEVPQNLSASRPQDRQFILSSKKLLLSDSGFYLCAFLTSGREYEQFFGPGTRLTVL.

The V and J genes are TRBV5-6 and TRBJ2-5, with 9 bases identical to TRBD1. The CDR3 is 14 amino acids. Germline V gene data show CDR1 as SGHDT and CDR2 as YYEEEE. With 5 bases clipped from V and 4 bases from J, the junction kept 6 bases outside the gene matches. The CDR3: CASRIQGAGETQYF. DNA for the CDR3: TGTGCCAGCAGAATACAGGGGGCTGGAGAGACCCAGTACTTC. The full variable domain, completed using reference TRBV5-6 and TRBJ2-5, is DAGVTQSPTHLIKTRGQQVTLRCSPKSGHDTVSWYQQALGQGPQFIFQYYEEEERQRGNFPDRFSGHQFPNYSSELNVNALLLGDSALYLCASRIQGAGETQYFGPGTRLLVL.

The rearrangement uses TRBV5-1 and TRBJ2-5; no clear D. The ends were cut back, 5 bases at V and 0 bases at J, with 8 bases in the middle. Germline lookup yields CDR1 SGHRS and CDR2 YFSETQ. The CDR3 is 13 amino acids. The CDR3 is CASSYGYQETQYF. CDR3 coding DNA: TGCGCCAGCAGTTACGGGTACCAAGAGACCCAGTACTTC.

This chain joins TRBV29-1 and TRBJ1-1, with D uncertain. The V end lost 4 bases, the J end lost 1 base, and 4 bases lay between the germline ends. The germline V gene encodes CDR1 SQVTM and CDR2 ANQGSEA. The CDR3 has 11 residues. The CDR3 spells CSVGSNTEAFF. In DNA form, the CDR3 reads TGCAGCGTTGGTTCGAACACTGAAGCTTTCTTT.

Comment on this clone: The same CDR3 also results from other DNA sequences found in this sample. The J gene is TRBJ2-1, the V gene TRBV4-1; 13 bases are a match to TRBD2. CDR1 MGHRA and CDR2 YSYEKL come from the germline V gene. CDR3 size: 15 residues. V was clipped by 3 bases and J by 9 bases; unmatched bases: 5. DNA of the CDR3: TGCGCCAGCAGCCACGGACTAGCGGGAGTTGGTGAGCAGTTCTTC. It encodes CASSHGLAGVGEQFF.

The V call is TRBV5-6, the J call TRBJ2-7; D is unresolved. The CDR3 extends over 12 amino acids. Trimming cost V 0 bases and J 5 bases, with 6 bases left between them. Germline lookup yields CDR1 SGHDT and CDR2 YYEEEE. CDR3: CASSLAVDEQYF. The CDR3 DNA reads as TGTGCCAGCAGCTTGGCCGTGGACGAGCAGTACTTC.

This chain uses TRBV13 with TRBJ2-7; unclear D gene. Trimming took 0 bases from V and 4 from J, leaving 10 bases between them. Germline assignment: CDR1 PRHDT and CDR2 FYEKMQ (reference sequence). The CDR3 runs to 14 residues. CDR3 sequence (DNA): TGTGCCAGCAGCTTAGGGGTGGTTCAATACGAGCAGTACTTC. Encoded protein: CASSLGVVQYEQYF.